This T cell receptor (beta chain) was profiled in a study of blood T cell repertoires in COVID-19. Looking at the study overall: Acute and convalescent COVID-19 specimens originated in the United States, Italy and Spain.

Germline V gives CDR1 LNHNV, CDR2 YYDKDF (reference sequence). Germline trimming cut 0 bases from V and 2 bases from J; bases unmatched to any gene: 3. The length of the CDR3 is 15 residues. Profiling relied on immunoSEQ multiplex PCR, and the TCRdb table lists in-frame clones only, not all of them. The sample lists about 43,000 clones; 80% to 90% were seen once. What was sequenced was peripheral blood. The V call is TRBV15, the J call TRBJ2-5; 7 bases align to TRBD1. This TCR derives from a man aged 55 to 70 with active COVID-19. CDR3: CATSRDQGQQETQYF. The CDR3 DNA sequence: TGTGCCACCAGCAGAGATCAGGGACAGCAAGAGACCCAGTACTTC. Using reference TRBV15 and TRBJ2-5 for the parts outside the CDR3, the full variable domain is DAMVIQNPRYQVTQFGKPVTLSCSQTLNHNVMYWYQQKSSQAPKLLFHYYDKDFNNEADTPDNFQSRRPNTSFCFLDIRSPGLGDTAMYLCATSRDQGQQETQYFGPGTRLLVL.